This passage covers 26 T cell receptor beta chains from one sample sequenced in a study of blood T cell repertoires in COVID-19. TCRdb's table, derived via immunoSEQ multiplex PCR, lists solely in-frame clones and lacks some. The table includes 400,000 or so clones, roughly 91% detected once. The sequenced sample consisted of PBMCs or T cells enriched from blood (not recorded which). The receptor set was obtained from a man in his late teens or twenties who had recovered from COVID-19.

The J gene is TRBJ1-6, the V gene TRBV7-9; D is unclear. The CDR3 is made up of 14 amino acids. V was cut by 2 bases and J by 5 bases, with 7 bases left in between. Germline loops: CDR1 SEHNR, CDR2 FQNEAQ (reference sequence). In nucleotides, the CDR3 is TGTGCCAGCAGCTTAAACTCTAATAATTCACCCCTCCACTTT. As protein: CASSLNSNNSPLHF.

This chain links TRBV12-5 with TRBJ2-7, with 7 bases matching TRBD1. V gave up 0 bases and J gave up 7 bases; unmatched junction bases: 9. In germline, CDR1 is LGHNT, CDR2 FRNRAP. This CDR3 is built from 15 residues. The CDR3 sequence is CASGLVGTADLEQYF. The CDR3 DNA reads TGTGCTAGTGGTTTGGTAGGGACAGCCGACTTGGAGCAGTACTTC.

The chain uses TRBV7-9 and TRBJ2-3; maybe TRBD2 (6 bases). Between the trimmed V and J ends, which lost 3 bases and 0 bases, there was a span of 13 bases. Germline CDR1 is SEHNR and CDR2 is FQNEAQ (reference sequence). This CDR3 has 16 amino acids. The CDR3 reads CASSLLTSQSTDTQYF. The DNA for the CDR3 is TGTGCCAGCAGCTTGTTAACTAGCCAAAGCACAGATACGCAGTATTTT.

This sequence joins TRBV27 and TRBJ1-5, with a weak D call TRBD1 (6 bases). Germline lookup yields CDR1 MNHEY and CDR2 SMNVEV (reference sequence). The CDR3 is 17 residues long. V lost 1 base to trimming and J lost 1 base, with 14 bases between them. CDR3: CASSLYGGLRSNQPQHF. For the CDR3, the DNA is TGTGCCAGCAGTTTATACGGGGGGCTCAGGAGCAATCAGCCCCAGCATTTT.

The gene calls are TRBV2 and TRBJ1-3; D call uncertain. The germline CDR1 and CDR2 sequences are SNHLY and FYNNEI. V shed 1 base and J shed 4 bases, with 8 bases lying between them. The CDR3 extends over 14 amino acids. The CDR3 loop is CASSEDVRGNTIYF. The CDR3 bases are TGTGCCAGCAGTGAAGACGTCCGGGGAAACACCATATATTTT.

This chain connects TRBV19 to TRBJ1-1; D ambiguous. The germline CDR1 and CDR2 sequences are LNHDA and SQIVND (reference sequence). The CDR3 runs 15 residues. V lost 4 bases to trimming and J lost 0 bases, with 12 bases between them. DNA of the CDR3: TGTGCCAGTAGTACCTCCCACAGCATGAACACTGAAGCTTTCTTT. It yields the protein CASSTSHSMNTEAFF.

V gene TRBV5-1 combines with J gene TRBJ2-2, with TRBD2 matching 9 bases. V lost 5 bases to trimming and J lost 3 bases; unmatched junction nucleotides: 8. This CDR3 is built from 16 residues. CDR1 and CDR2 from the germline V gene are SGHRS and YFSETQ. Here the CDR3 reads CASSTLAGVDTGELFF. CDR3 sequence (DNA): TGCGCCAGCAGTACCTTAGCGGGAGTGGACACCGGGGAGCTGTTTTTT.

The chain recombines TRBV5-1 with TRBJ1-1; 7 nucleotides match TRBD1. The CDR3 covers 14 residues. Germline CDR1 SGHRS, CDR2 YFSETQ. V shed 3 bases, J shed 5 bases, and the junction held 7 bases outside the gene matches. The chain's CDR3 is CASSSLGTETEAFF. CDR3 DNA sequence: TGCGCCAGCAGCTCCCTCGGGACAGAGACTGAAGCTTTCTTT.

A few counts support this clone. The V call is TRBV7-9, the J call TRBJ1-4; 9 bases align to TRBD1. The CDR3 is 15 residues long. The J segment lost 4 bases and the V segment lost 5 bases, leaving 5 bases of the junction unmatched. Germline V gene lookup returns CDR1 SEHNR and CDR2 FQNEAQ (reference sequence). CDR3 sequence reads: CASSLPTGGNEKLFF. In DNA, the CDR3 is TGTGCCAGCAGCCTACCGACAGGGGGTAATGAAAAACTGTTTTTT. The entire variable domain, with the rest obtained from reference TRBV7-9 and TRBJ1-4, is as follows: DTGVSQNPRHKITKRGQNVTFRCDPISEHNRLYWYRQTLGQGPEFLTYFQNEAQLEKSRLLSDRFSAERPKGSFSTLEIQRTEQGDSAMYLCASSLPTGGNEKLFFGSGTQLSVL.

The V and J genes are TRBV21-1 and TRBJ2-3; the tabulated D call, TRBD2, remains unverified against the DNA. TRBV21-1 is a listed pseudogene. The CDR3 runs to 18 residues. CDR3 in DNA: TGTGCCAGCAGCAAACTAGCGGGGGGGCCCGAGTCCGGAGATACGCAGTATTTT. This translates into CASSKLAGGPESGDTQYF.

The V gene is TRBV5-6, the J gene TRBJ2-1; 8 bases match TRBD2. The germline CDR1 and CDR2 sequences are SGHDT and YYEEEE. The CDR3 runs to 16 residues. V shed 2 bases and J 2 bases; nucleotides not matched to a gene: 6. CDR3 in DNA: TGTGCCAGCAGCTTTCGACCGGGAGGGCCCTACAATGAGCAGTTCTTC. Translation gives CASSFRPGGPYNEQFF.

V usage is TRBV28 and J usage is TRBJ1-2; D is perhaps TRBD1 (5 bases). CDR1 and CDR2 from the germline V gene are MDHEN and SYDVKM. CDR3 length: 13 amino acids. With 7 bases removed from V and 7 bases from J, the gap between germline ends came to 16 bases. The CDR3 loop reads CASMGSGGSGYTF. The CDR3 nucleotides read TGTGCCAGCATGGGATCCGGGGGTAGTGGCTACACCTTC.

This chain's CDR3 is CASSFKSNTEAFF. In nucleotides, the CDR3 is TGTGCCAGCAGCTTTAAATCGAACACTGAAGCTTTCTTT. The chain is built from TRBV11-2 and TRBJ1-1; D remains unclear. V lost 3 bases to trimming and J lost 1 base, with 6 bases between them. Germline CDR1 is SGHAT and CDR2 is FQNNGV. There are 13 residues in the CDR3.

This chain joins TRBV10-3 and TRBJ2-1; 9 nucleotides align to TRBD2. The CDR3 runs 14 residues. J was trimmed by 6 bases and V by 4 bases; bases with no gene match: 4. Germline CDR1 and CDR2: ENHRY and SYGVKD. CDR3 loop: CAISGNSGGNEQFF. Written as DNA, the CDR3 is TGTGCCATCAGTGGAAATAGCGGGGGCAATGAGCAGTTCTTC.

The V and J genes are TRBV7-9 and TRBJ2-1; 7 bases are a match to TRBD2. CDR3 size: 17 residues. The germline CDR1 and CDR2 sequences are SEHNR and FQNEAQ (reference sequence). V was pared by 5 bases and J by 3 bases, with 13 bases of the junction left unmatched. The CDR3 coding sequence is TGTGCCAGCAGCCCCCGGGCAGCGGGAAAGGGCTACAATGAGCAGTTCTTC. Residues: CASSPRAAGKGYNEQFF.

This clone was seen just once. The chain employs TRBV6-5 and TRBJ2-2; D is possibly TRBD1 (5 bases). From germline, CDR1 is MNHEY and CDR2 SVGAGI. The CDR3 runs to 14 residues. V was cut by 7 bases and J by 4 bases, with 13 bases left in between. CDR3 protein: CASNRRMGTGELFF. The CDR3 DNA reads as TGTGCCAGCAACAGGAGAATGGGCACCGGGGAGCTGTTTTTT.

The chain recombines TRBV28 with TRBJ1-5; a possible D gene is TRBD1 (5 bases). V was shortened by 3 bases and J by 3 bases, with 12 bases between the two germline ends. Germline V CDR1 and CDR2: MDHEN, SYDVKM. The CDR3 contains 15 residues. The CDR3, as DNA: TGTGCCAGCAGTTTCTCCGACAGCTACAATCAGCCCCAGCATTTT. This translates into CASSFSDSYNQPQHF. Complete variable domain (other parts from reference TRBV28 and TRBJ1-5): DVKVTQSSRYLVKRTGEKVFLECVQDMDHENMFWYRQDPGLGLRLIYFSYDVKMKEKGDIPEGYSVSREKKERFSLILESASTNQTSMYLCASSFSDSYNQPQHFGDGTRLSIL.

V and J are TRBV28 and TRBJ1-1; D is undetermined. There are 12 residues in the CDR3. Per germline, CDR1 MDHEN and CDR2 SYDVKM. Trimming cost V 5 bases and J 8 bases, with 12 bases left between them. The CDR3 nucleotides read TGTGCCAGCAGTCCCCCCGGCAGGGAAGCTTTCTTT. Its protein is CASSPPGREAFF.

The CDR3 DNA reads TGTGCCACCAGCAGAGATGGGGCTAGTTTATACAATGAGCAGTTCTTC. Its translation is CATSRDGASLYNEQFF. This chain joins TRBV15 and TRBJ2-1, with D possibly matching TRBD1 (5 bases). This CDR3 contains 16 residues. Trimming shortened V by 0 bases and J by 4 bases, and 13 bases separated the two germline ends. Germline V gene data show CDR1 as LNHNV and CDR2 as YYDKDF (reference sequence).

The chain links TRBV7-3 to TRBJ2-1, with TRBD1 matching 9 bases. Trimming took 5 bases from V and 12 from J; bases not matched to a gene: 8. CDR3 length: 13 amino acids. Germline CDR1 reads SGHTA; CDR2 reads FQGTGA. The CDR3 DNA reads TGTGCCAGCAGCCCGCAACAGGGGGCATCGCAGTTCTTC. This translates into CASSPQQGASQFF.

In nucleotides, the CDR3 is TGTGCCAGCAGCCAAGTCCGGGACGAGCAGTACTTC. This encodes CASSQVRDEQYF. The chain couples TRBV14 to TRBJ2-7; D gene uncertain. Germline CDR1 and CDR2: SGHDN and FVKESK. Trimming removed 1 base from V and 5 bases from J, with 6 bases in between. CDR3 length: 12 amino acids.

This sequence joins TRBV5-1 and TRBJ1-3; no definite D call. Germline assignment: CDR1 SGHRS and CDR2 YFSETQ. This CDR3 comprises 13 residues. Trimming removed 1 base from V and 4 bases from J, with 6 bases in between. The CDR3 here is CASSLNRGNTIYF. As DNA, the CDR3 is TGCGCCAGCAGCTTGAACAGAGGAAACACCATATATTTT.

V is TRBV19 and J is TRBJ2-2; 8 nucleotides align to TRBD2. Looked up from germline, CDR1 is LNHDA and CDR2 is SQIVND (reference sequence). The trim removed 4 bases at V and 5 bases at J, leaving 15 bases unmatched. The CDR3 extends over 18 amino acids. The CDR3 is CASSRNLGAGAETGELFF. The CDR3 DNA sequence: TGTGCCAGTAGTAGGAACCTGGGAGCGGGAGCGGAAACCGGGGAGCTGTTTTTT.

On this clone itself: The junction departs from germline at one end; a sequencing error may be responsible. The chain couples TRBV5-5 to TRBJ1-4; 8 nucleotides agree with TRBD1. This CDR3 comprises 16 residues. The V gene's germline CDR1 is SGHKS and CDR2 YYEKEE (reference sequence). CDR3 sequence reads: CASSENPGQANEKLFF. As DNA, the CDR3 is TGTGCCAGCAGCGAGAACCCGGGACAGGCTAACGAAAAACTGTTTTTT. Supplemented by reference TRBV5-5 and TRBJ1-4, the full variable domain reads DAGVTQSPTHLIKTRGQQVTLRCSPISGHKSVSWYQQVLGQGPQFIFQYYEKEERGRGNFPDRFSARQFPNYSSELNVNALLLGDSALYLCASSENPGQANEKLFFGSGTQLSVL.

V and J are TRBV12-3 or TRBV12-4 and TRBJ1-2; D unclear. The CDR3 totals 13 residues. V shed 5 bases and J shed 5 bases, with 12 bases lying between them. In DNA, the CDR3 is TGTGCCAGCAGTGAACGGGGAGGATATGGCTACACCTTC. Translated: CASSERGGYGYTF.

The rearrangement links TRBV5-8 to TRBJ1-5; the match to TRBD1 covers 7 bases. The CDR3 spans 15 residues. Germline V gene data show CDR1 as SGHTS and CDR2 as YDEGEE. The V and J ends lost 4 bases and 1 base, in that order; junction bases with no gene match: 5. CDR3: CASSMTGWSNQPQHF. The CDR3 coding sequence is TGTGCCAGCAGCATGACAGGGTGGAGCAATCAGCCCCAGCATTTT.